The 25 T cell receptor beta chains below all came from one sample that was sequenced in a study of regulatory T cells in long-lasting Graves disease. Sample time point: persistent/refractory GD, antithyroid drugs over 5 years with positive TRAb. The TCR library was made from RNA that had been extracted from PBMCs in TRIzol. Assembly of TCR beta libraries relied on iRepertoire HTBI primers together with Arm-PCR of CDR3 regions. Via MiXCR, TCRdb re-called the multiplex PCR reads, giving one row per CDR3 protein. The sample yields about 470,000 distinct CDR3 sequences, roughly 20% seen once. The source was peripheral blood mononuclear cells (PBMCs), collected when the disease was refractory, from a patient treated with antithyroid drugs. The receptors were gathered from a female donor with Graves disease.

The chain couples TRBV10-3 to TRBJ1-1; D perhaps matches TRBD1 (6 bases). The CDR3 has 12 amino acids. V was trimmed by 1 base and J by 6 bases, leaving 6 bases between them. CDR1 and CDR2 (germline): ENHRY, SYGVKD. CDR3 protein: CAISEWGPEAFF. The CDR3 nucleotides read TGTGCCATCAGTGAGTGGGGGCCTGAAGCTTTCTTT.

This clonotype turned up a few times. J is TRBJ1-6 and V is TRBV25-1; D is perhaps TRBD1 (6 bases). V was clipped by 3 bases and J by 10 bases, with 13 bases between them. Germline V gives CDR1 MGHDK, CDR2 SYGVNS. CDR3 length: 14 amino acids. CDR3 DNA: TGTGCCAGCAGTGAGACAGGTTTCCGCTCACCCCTCCACTTT. This gives the protein CASSETGFRSPLHF.

There are many counts of this clonotype. J is TRBJ2-2 and V is TRBV7-8, with a weak D call TRBD2 (6 bases). The germline V gene has CDR1 SGHVS and CDR2 FQNEAQ. CDR3 size: 16 residues. V was shortened by 1 base and J by 1 base, with 10 bases between the two germline ends. As DNA, the CDR3 is TGTGCCAGCAGCTTAGGGCGGAGGGGGAACACCGGGGAGCTGTTTTTT. This encodes CASSLGRRGNTGELFF. The variable domain in full, with the rest retrieved from reference TRBV7-8 and TRBJ2-2, is GAGVSQSPRYKVAKRGQDVALRCDPISGHVSLFWYQQALGQGPEFLTYFQNEAQLDKSGLPSDRFFAERPEGSVSTLKIQRTQQEDSAVYLCASSLGRRGNTGELFFGEGSRLTVL.

This clonotype came up many times. The chain links TRBV11-2 to TRBJ2-5; the D is unclear. The V gene lost 2 bases and the J gene lost 2 bases, with 12 bases spanning the gap. The germline V gene has CDR1 SGHAT and CDR2 FQNNGV. CDR3 length: 15 residues. The CDR3 here is CASSLFGRVQETQYF. In DNA, the CDR3 is TGTGCCAGCAGCTTATTCGGGCGCGTACAAGAGACCCAGTACTTC.

This clonotype was counted between two and nine times. The chain links TRBV7-9 to TRBJ2-7; TRBD2 might be the D (6 bases). The CDR3 spans 15 residues. Germline values: CDR1 SEHNR, CDR2 FQNEAQ (reference sequence). Trimming removed 3 bases from V and 3 bases from J, with 15 bases in between. As DNA, the CDR3 is TGTGCCAGCAGCTTTTCCGGCGGGGAGGACTACGAGCAGTACTTC. This encodes CASSFSGGEDYEQYF.

Worth noting for this clonotype: A much more abundant neighbour one base away suggests this may be a read error. Without the conserved terminal phenylalanine or tryptophan, this CDR3 likely stems from a read error. The chain carries TRBV15 and TRBJ2-7; the D is unclear. Germline V gene lookup returns CDR1 LNHNV and CDR2 YYDKDF (reference sequence). This CDR3 is 12 amino acids long. Trimming removed 0 bases at V and 3 bases at J, with 3 bases between. The CDR3 reads CATSRDFYEQYS. The CDR3 bases are TGTGCCACCAGCAGAGACTTCTACGAGCAGTACTCC.

This clonotype was seen repeatedly, ten times or more. This chain joins TRBV12-3 or TRBV12-4 and TRBJ2-1, with 8 nucleotides matching TRBD1. V shed 4 bases and J 2 bases; nucleotides not matched to a gene: 4. The CDR3 covers 15 residues. The CDR3 here is CASSYRGNAYNEQFF. The CDR3 coding sequence is TGTGCCAGCAGTTACAGGGGGAACGCCTACAATGAGCAGTTCTTC.

This clonotype was recorded many times. V gene TRBV5-4 combines with J gene TRBJ1-2; D remains ambiguous. The CDR3 has 14 amino acids. Germline-derived CDR1 and CDR2 are SGHNT and YYREEE (reference sequence). The ends were cut back, 0 bases at V and 3 bases at J, with 9 bases in the middle. For the CDR3, the DNA is TGTGCCAGCAGCTTGGAACCATGGGACTATGGCTACACCTTC. Translation gives CASSLEPWDYGYTF.

There are a few counts of this clonotype. The chain links TRBV20-1 to TRBJ2-7, with D possibly matching TRBD1 (6 bases). The CDR3 spans 13 residues. Germline CDR1 and CDR2: DFQATT and SNEGSKA (reference sequence). V was pared by 8 bases and J by 0 bases, with 14 bases between. The CDR3 DNA follows: TGCAGTCTGCAACGGGACACCTCCTACGAGCAGTACTTC. It is translated as CSLQRDTSYEQYF.

This clonotype was detected many times. The chain couples TRBV2 to TRBJ1-3; 8 bases fit TRBD1. This CDR3 contains 15 residues. Germline loops: CDR1 SNHLY, CDR2 FYNNEI. Trimming at V came to 6 bases and at J to 2 bases, leaving 6 bases not matched to a gene. In DNA, the CDR3 is TGTGCCAGCAGACCGACACAGGGGGCTGGAAACACCATATATTTT. Its protein is CASRPTQGAGNTIYF.

In its sample, this clonotype was seen many times. This chain joins TRBV12-3 or TRBV12-4 and TRBJ2-4; D gene unclear. The ends were cut back, 3 bases at V and 3 bases at J, with 15 bases in the middle. The CDR3 extends over 16 amino acids. The CDR3 sequence: CASSFAEQVFKNIQYF. CDR3 DNA sequence: TGTGCCAGCAGTTTTGCTGAGCAGGTCTTCAAAAACATTCAGTACTTC.

This clonotype occurred many times. The chain carries TRBV11-3 and TRBJ2-5; 12 bases agree with TRBD1. Looked up from germline, CDR1 is SGHNT and CDR2 is YENEEA. The CDR3 has 15 amino acids. Unmatched junction bases numbered 6, after V lost 5 bases and J lost 5 bases. CDR3: CASSPGTGGQETQYF. The CDR3 DNA sequence: TGTGCCAGCAGCCCCGGGACAGGGGGCCAGGAGACCCAGTACTTC.

This clonotype was detected many times. The chain joins TRBV2 to TRBJ1-1; TRBD1 aligns across 8 bases. Trimming took 4 bases from V and 10 from J; bases not matched to a gene: 8. CDR3 size: 13 residues. The germline CDR1 and CDR2 sequences are SNHLY and FYNNEI. The CDR3 sequence is CASSATGASGAFF. DNA of the CDR3: TGTGCCAGCAGTGCGACAGGGGCTTCCGGAGCTTTCTTT. Supplemented by reference TRBV2 and TRBJ1-1, the full variable domain reads EPEVTQTPSHQVTQMGQEVILRCVPISNHLYFYWYRQILGQKVEFLVSFYNNEISEKSEIFDDQFSVERPDGSNFTLKIRSTKLEDSAMYFCASSATGASGAFFGQGTRLTVV.

The chain has TRBV7-2 and TRBJ2-5; unclear D gene. The end of the DNA aligns better with TRBJ2-1, so the J call may be wrong. Germline CDR1 reads SGHTA; CDR2 reads FQGNSA. The length of the CDR3 is 15 residues. The CDR3 reads CASSLAVTPYNEQFF. CDR3 nucleotides: TGTGCCAGCAGCTTAGCGGTTACCCCGTACAATGAGCAGTTCTTC.

This clonotype appeared a few times. The V and J genes are TRBV4-1 and TRBJ1-4, with 8 nucleotides matching TRBD1. Trimming cost V 1 base and J 10 bases; bases outside gene matches: 5. The CDR3 runs 14 residues. CDR1 and CDR2 from the germline V gene are MGHRA and YSYEKL. The CDR3 sequence: CASSQGQGLGKLFF. In nucleotides, the CDR3 is TGCGCCAGCAGCCAAGGACAGGGGTTGGGAAAACTGTTTTTT.

This clonotype was picked up many times. In DNA form, the CDR3 reads TGTGCCAGCAGCTTACTCCACTCCCTTTTGGCCGGGGAGCTGTTTTTT. Its protein is CASSLLHSLLAGELFF. V and J are TRBV7-8 and TRBJ2-2; D remains unclear. Trimming cost V 2 bases and J 6 bases, with 16 bases left between them. Looked up from germline, CDR1 is SGHVS and CDR2 is FQNEAQ. The CDR3 has 16 amino acids.

The CDR3 coding sequence is TGTGCCAGCAGCCCTAGGACAGGATATGTTAGCGGGGAGCTGTTTTTT. Protein product: CASSPRTGYVSGELFF. The rearrangement joins TRBV7-6 to TRBJ2-2; 7 nucleotides line up with TRBD1. The CDR3 loop spans 16 amino acids. V shed 5 bases and J 7 bases; nucleotides not matched to a gene: 13. In germline, CDR1 is SGHVS, CDR2 FNYEAQ.

This clonotype was recorded at least ten times. This chain links TRBV2 with TRBJ2-5, with 8 nucleotides matching TRBD1. The CDR3 is 16 residues long. V dropped 6 bases and J dropped 3; count of bases not matched to a gene: 12. Germline V CDR1 and CDR2: SNHLY, FYNNEI. The CDR3 sequence is CASSVKTGEVEETQYF. The CDR3 DNA follows: TGTGCCAGCAGCGTAAAGACAGGGGAGGTGGAAGAGACCCAGTACTTC.

The J gene is TRBJ2-2, the V gene TRBV6-1; D gene uncertain. From germline, CDR1 is MNHNS and CDR2 SASEGT. V lost 7 bases and J 2 bases, leaving 8 bases between the germline ends. The CDR3 is 13 residues long. Here the CDR3 reads CASKNRNTGELFF. The CDR3 nucleotides read TGTGCCAGCAAGAACAGAAACACCGGGGAGCTGTTTTTT.

This clonotype was seen only a few times. The chain is built from TRBV5-6 and TRBJ2-7; 10 bases map to TRBD1. The CDR3 loop spans 17 amino acids. The V and J ends lost 0 bases and 0 bases, in that order; junction bases with no gene match: 6. Germline V gene sequence: CDR1 SGHDT, CDR2 YYEEEE. The CDR3 nucleotides read TGTGCCAGCAGCTTGGCGGGGACAGGGGCGAACTCCTACGAGCAGTACTTC. Its protein product is CASSLAGTGANSYEQYF. Combining the CDR3 with reference TRBV5-6 and TRBJ2-7 gives the whole variable domain DAGVTQSPTHLIKTRGQQVTLRCSPKSGHDTVSWYQQALGQGPQFIFQYYEEEERQRGNFPDRFSGHQFPNYSSELNVNALLLGDSALYLCASSLAGTGANSYEQYFGPGTRLTVT.

J is TRBJ1-1 and V is TRBV5-1, with 10 nucleotides matching TRBD1. Germline V gives CDR1 SGHRS, CDR2 YFSETQ. The V segment lost 4 bases and the J segment 0 bases; nucleotides outside the gene matches: 6. CDR3 length: 16 amino acids. The CDR3 sequence is CASSTRQGAMNTEAFF. CDR3 nucleotides: TGCGCCAGCAGCACGCGACAGGGGGCGATGAACACTGAAGCTTTCTTT.

On this clonotype: This may be a read error, as it is one base from a much larger clone. The genes are TRBV6-1 and TRBJ1-4, with D unresolved. CDR1 is MNHNS, CDR2 SASEGT, per germline. The CDR3 runs 14 residues. The CDR3 region has the DNA TGTGCCAGCAGTCCGGGATCCCTCTATGAAAATCTGTTTTTT. Its translation: CASSPGSLYENLFF.

This clonotype appeared many times. The V call is TRBV2, the J call TRBJ2-2; D may be TRBD1 (6 bases). In germline, CDR1 is SNHLY, CDR2 FYNNEI. The CDR3 is made up of 14 amino acids. Trimming took off 6 bases at V and 1 base at J, with 9 bases between the two ends. This chain's CDR3 is CASRGQLNTGELFF. CDR3 DNA: TGTGCCAGCAGAGGACAGCTGAACACCGGGGAGCTGTTTTTT.

This clonotype was counted only a few times. The CDR3 loop is CASSARGQGVGNYGYTF. The CDR3 nucleotides read TGTGCCAGCAGCGCTCGGGGACAGGGGGTAGGGAACTATGGCTACACCTTC. This chain joins TRBV9 and TRBJ1-2; 11 bases are a match to TRBD1. Germline V gives CDR1 SGDLS, CDR2 YYNGEE. The V and J ends lost 3 bases and 2 bases, in that order; junction bases with no gene match: 9. CDR3 size: 17 residues.

This chain links TRBV28 with TRBJ1-6, with D unresolved. With 7 bases removed from V and 4 bases from J, the gap between germline ends came to 17 bases. Germline loops: CDR1 MDHEN, CDR2 SYDVKM. This CDR3 comprises 16 residues. The CDR3 region is CASTSPKTGYNSPLHF. Here the CDR3 DNA reads TGTGCCAGCACCTCACCCAAGACGGGTTATAATTCACCCCTCCACTTT.